The sequence of this T cell receptor (beta chain) was determined in a study of cytomegalovirus exposure and HLA in healthy donors. Overall study: Most genotyped donors, roughly 83% of fewer than 400, had Caucasian-associated genetic ancestry.

The CDR3 loop spans 14 amino acids. Looked up from germline, CDR1 is KGHSH and CDR2 is LQKENI. V dropped 5 bases and J dropped 2 bases, with 9 bases sitting between them. 60 Vbeta and 13 Jbeta primers were used in PCR. Here immunoSEQ multiplex PCR was the method, and the copy in TCRdb shows in-frame clones only, minus some. The table records tens of thousands of clones, 55% to 70% of them present only once. The chain combines TRBV18 with TRBJ1-4, with D perhaps TRBD1 (6 bases). This receptor was taken from a woman aged 40 to 49 in good health and CMV-seropositive. The sample comprised PBMCs. CDR3 coding DNA: TGTGCCAGCTCATCAGGGGCCACTAATGAAAAACTGTTTTTT. Protein product: CASSSGATNEKLFF.